This TCR beta chain was profiled in a study of beta chain features in type 1 diabetes. In regard to this clone: The antigen remains unidentified.

Findings and limits, study-wide: Moderately but significantly shorter TCRB CDR3s were found in Type 1 diabetes patients in all four CD4+ subsets.

The V gene lost 6 bases and the J gene lost 0 bases, with 11 bases spanning the gap. Germline assignment: CDR1 SGDLS and CDR2 YYNGEE. This CDR3 comprises 14 residues. The whole isolated RNA underwent reverse transcription, so sequencing captured expressed TCRB transcripts. The method was immunoSEQ multiplex PCR; TCRdb's version includes in-frame clones alone and lacks a portion of them. This table has a few hundred thousand clones, around a tenth appearing once. The chain carries TRBV9 and TRBJ2-3; D call uncertain. This TCR was sampled from a man under 40 with type 1 diabetes. The sequenced sample was central memory CD4+ T cells from blood. The CDR3 bases are TGTGCCAGCAAGGAGACGTCTAGCACAGATACGCAGTATTTT. Its translation: CASKETSSTDTQYF.